This entry lists 31 T cell receptor beta chains sequenced from one sample in a study of Tregs in tolerant kidney transplant recipients. No antigen has been assigned to these receptors. The protocol was immunoSEQ multiplex PCR, while the TCRdb copy is restricted to in-frame clones and leaves out a portion. Of 1,300 to 1,500 clones listed, 70% to 90% were seen once; the top ten hold over 4%. The source material was CD4+ T cells from blood cultured with allogeneic cells. The receptor set was obtained from a human donor in good health.

CDR3 in amino acids: CASSYSYRQETQYF. In DNA, the CDR3 is TGTGCCAGCAGTTACAGCTACCGTCAAGAGACCCAGTACTTC. The rearrangement links TRBV6-6 to TRBJ2-5; no clear D. The germline CDR1 and CDR2 sequences are MNHNY and SVGAGI (reference sequence). This CDR3 spans 14 amino acids. Between the trimmed V and J ends, which lost 2 bases and 2 bases, there was a span of 9 bases.

This chain joins TRBV4-1 and TRBJ1-6; no clear D gene. CDR3 length: 15 amino acids. The germline V gene encodes CDR1 MGHRA and CDR2 YSYEKL. V was cut by 0 bases and J by 10 bases, with 13 bases left in between. CDR3 sequence (DNA): TGCGCCAGCAGCCAAGACCCAGCATTAAAGTCACCCCTCCACTTT. This sequence encodes CASSQDPALKSPLHF.

This rearrangement joins TRBV7-8 to TRBJ1-2; D not resolved. V was shortened by 4 bases and J by 1 base, with 10 bases between the two germline ends. Germline V gene lookup returns CDR1 SGHVS and CDR2 FQNEAQ. CDR3 length: 14 residues. CDR3 in DNA: TGTGCCAGCAGCTCCCAAGGAAGTAACTATGGCTACACCTTC. It translates to CASSSQGSNYGYTF. Variable domain in full (rest from reference TRBV7-8 and TRBJ1-2): GAGVSQSPRYKVAKRGQDVALRCDPISGHVSLFWYQQALGQGPEFLTYFQNEAQLDKSGLPSDRFFAERPEGSVSTLKIQRTQQEDSAVYLCASSSQGSNYGYTFGSGTRLTVV.

This chain connects TRBV6-1 to TRBJ1-3, with D maybe TRBD1 (6 bases). The germline V gene encodes CDR1 MNHNS and CDR2 SASEGT. The germline V and J ends were trimmed by 5 bases and 3 bases, with 11 bases remaining between them. This CDR3 is 14 amino acids long. The CDR3 spells CASSRGTDGNTIYF. The CDR3 DNA reads as TGTGCCAGCAGTAGGGGGACTGATGGAAACACCATATATTTT.

J is TRBJ2-3 and V is TRBV6-5; D gene ambiguous. Germline lookup yields CDR1 MNHEY and CDR2 SVGAGI. The CDR3 sequence is 11 residues long. V lost 8 bases, J lost 14 bases, and 17 bases lay in between. The CDR3 reads CASVVRYKVYF. DNA for the CDR3: TGTGCCAGCGTCGTTCGATATAAGGTGTATTTT.

The genes are TRBV7-6 and TRBJ1-1; D is uncertain. This CDR3 region has 15 residues. Trimming shortened V by 5 bases and J by 4 bases, and 17 bases separated the two germline ends. The germline CDR1 and CDR2 sequences are SGHVS and FNYEAQ. CDR3 sequence: CASSPRERGSTEAFF. The CDR3 bases are TGTGCCAGCAGCCCAAGGGAGCGTGGAAGCACTGAAGCTTTCTTT.

The V and J genes are TRBV7-2 and TRBJ2-3; 9 positions match TRBD2. Germline V gene sequence: CDR1 SGHTA, CDR2 FQGNSA. This CDR3 region has 16 residues. The V gene end was trimmed by 4 bases and the J gene end by 6 bases; junction bases not matched to a gene: 11. DNA for the CDR3: TGTGCCAGCAGCTCGTGGCAGGGCGGGAGGGCGGATACGCAGTATTTT. This gives the protein CASSSWQGGRADTQYF.

This clone occurred a few times. The J gene is TRBJ2-5, the V gene TRBV9; TRBD2 agrees at 7 bases. This CDR3 is built from 15 residues. The junction had 10 bases not matched to a gene; V was cut back by 3 bases and J by 5 bases. Per the germline V gene, CDR1 is SGDLS and CDR2 is YYNGEE. CDR3 nucleotides: TGTGCCAGCAGCGCAGTACTAGCCGGGGGGGAGACCCAGTACTTC. It codes for CASSAVLAGGETQYF.

The V call is TRBV18, the J call TRBJ2-7; 7 nucleotides match TRBD1. Trimming took 3 bases from V and 9 from J; bases not matched to a gene: 8. The CDR3 has 13 amino acids. Germline V gene lookup returns CDR1 KGHSH and CDR2 LQKENI. CDR3 bases: TGTGCCAGCTCACCGAACGACAGGGTAACGCAGTACTTC. It is translated as CASSPNDRVTQYF.

This chain uses TRBV7-9 with TRBJ2-7; no reliable D call. Germline V gene data show CDR1 as SEHNR and CDR2 as FQNEAQ (reference sequence). The CDR3 has 16 residues. Trimming removed 2 bases at V and 3 bases at J, with 17 bases between. CDR3 amino acids: CASSLSTAVIVYEQYF. The CDR3, as DNA: TGTGCCAGCAGCTTAAGTACGGCTGTAATAGTCTACGAGCAGTACTTC.

V usage is TRBV2 and J usage is TRBJ2-7; 11 nucleotides match TRBD1. V lost 7 bases, J lost 5 bases, and 10 bases stayed unmatched. Germline CDR1 reads SNHLY; CDR2 reads FYNNEI. The length of the CDR3 is 15 residues. CDR3 sequence: CASMLGQGAHDEQYF. The DNA of the CDR3 is TGTGCCAGCATGCTCGGACAGGGGGCGCACGACGAGCAGTACTTC.

The V and J genes are TRBV5-1 and TRBJ2-1; tentative D call: TRBD1 (6 bases). V lost 0 bases to trimming and J lost 2 bases, with 15 bases between them. CDR1 and CDR2 from the germline V gene are SGHRS and YFSETQ. The CDR3 extends over 17 amino acids. In DNA, the CDR3 is TGCGCCAGCAGCTTGGCCATAGGGGGATTGGCCTACAATGAGCAGTTCTTC. Its translation: CASSLAIGGLAYNEQFF. Combining the CDR3 with reference TRBV5-1 and TRBJ2-1 gives the whole variable domain KAGVTQTPRYLIKTRGQQVTLSCSPISGHRSVSWYQQTPGQGLQFLFEYFSETQRNKGNFPGRFSGRQFSNSRSEMNVSTLELGDSALYLCASSLAIGGLAYNEQFFGPGTRLTVL.

This chain connects TRBV6-1 to TRBJ1-5, with D possibly TRBD1 on 6 matching bases. The CDR3 is made up of 15 amino acids. V was pared by 7 bases and J by 0 bases, with 13 bases between. Germline V gene lookup returns CDR1 MNHNS and CDR2 SASEGT. This CDR3 reads CASIGQRYSNQPQHF. CDR3 DNA: TGTGCCAGCATCGGACAGAGATATAGCAATCAGCCCCAGCATTTT.

This clone was picked up a small number of times. The chain uses TRBV5-1 and TRBJ2-7, with 7 bases lining up with TRBD2. Germline V CDR1 and CDR2: SGHRS, YFSETQ. The J segment lost 2 bases and the V segment lost 2 bases, leaving 4 bases of the junction unmatched. The CDR3 loop spans 14 amino acids. CDR3 nucleotides: TGCGCCAGCAGCTTATCGGGGGGTCCCTACGAGCAGTACTTC. Its translation: CASSLSGGPYEQYF.

The chain is built from TRBV2 and TRBJ2-5; 7 bases agree with TRBD2. The last part of the DNA fits TRBJ2-7 better; the J call may be wrong. CDR3 length equals 13 residues. Germline V CDR1 and CDR2: SNHLY, FYNNEI. CDR3 loop: CASSLEGGSEQYF. CDR3 sequence (DNA): TGTGCCAGCAGCCTCGAGGGCGGGAGCGAGCAGTACTTC.

The count of this clone is one. The chain links TRBV5-4 to TRBJ2-7, with 8 bases identical to TRBD1. The CDR3 runs 16 residues. The germline V gene has CDR1 SGHNT and CDR2 YYREEE (reference sequence). V was pared by 3 bases and J by 6 bases, with 14 bases of the junction left unmatched. In DNA, the CDR3 is TGTGCCAGCAGCTCTGGACGACAGGGGTTTGCAGGCGAGCAGTACTTC. Translated, it gives CASSSGRQGFAGEQYF.

The chain couples TRBV6-1 to TRBJ1-5; D is possibly TRBD1 (5 bases). The CDR3 loop spans 15 amino acids. V was shortened by 1 base and J by 5 bases, with 12 bases between the two germline ends. CDR1 is MNHNS, CDR2 SASEGT, per germline. The CDR3 nucleotides are TGTGCCAGCAGTGAAGGTGGGGGTCCCGATCAGCCCCAGCATTTT. It encodes CASSEGGGPDQPQHF.

V gene TRBV5-1 combines with J gene TRBJ2-5, with a weak D call TRBD2 (7 bases). Germline V gene lookup returns CDR1 SGHRS and CDR2 YFSETQ. The V end was cut by 0 bases, the J end by 5 bases, with 14 bases between. The CDR3 has 15 residues. DNA for the CDR3: TGCGCCAGCAGCTTGGCGCGGGGGCGTTGGGAGACCCAGTACTTC. It translates to CASSLARGRWETQYF.

The V and J genes are TRBV7-9 and TRBJ1-4; D gene unclear. Germline values: CDR1 SEHNR, CDR2 FQNEAQ (reference sequence). The V gene lost 1 base and the J gene lost 7 bases, with 16 bases spanning the gap. This CDR3 spans 16 amino acids. CDR3 in amino acids: CASSLDSFSSGEKLFF. In DNA form, the CDR3 reads TGTGCCAGCAGCTTAGATTCGTTCTCTAGCGGTGAAAAACTGTTTTTT.

The V gene is TRBV7-9, the J gene TRBJ1-1; perhaps TRBD1 as D (5 bases). Germline CDR1 and CDR2: SEHNR and FQNEAQ (reference sequence). V dropped 5 bases and J dropped 0 bases, with 13 bases sitting between them. The CDR3 extends over 15 amino acids. CDR3 nucleotides: TGTGCCAGCAGCGCCCTAGGGACGGTGAACACTGAAGCTTTCTTT. Its translation: CASSALGTVNTEAFF.

The chain couples TRBV7-9 to TRBJ2-1; tentative D call: TRBD1 (6 bases). Per the germline V gene, CDR1 is SEHNR and CDR2 is FQNEAQ (reference sequence). Deletions cut 3 bases from V and 5 bases from J, with 14 bases between. The CDR3 runs to 15 residues. CDR3 loop: CASSFQGFWDNEQFF. Here the CDR3 DNA reads TGTGCCAGCAGCTTCCAGGGGTTTTGGGACAATGAGCAGTTCTTC.

The V and J genes are TRBV29-1 and TRBJ2-6, with D tentatively TRBD2 (5 bases). V was shortened by 3 bases and J by 0 bases, with 9 bases between the two germline ends. The germline gives CDR1 SQVTM, CDR2 ANQGSEA. The length of the CDR3 is 15 residues. CDR3 sequence reads: CSVDVRGSGANVLTF. CDR3 nucleotides: TGCAGCGTTGATGTACGGGGCTCTGGGGCCAACGTCCTGACTTTC.

The V and J genes are TRBV6-5 and TRBJ2-7, with 10 bases fitting TRBD2. The germline CDR1 and CDR2 sequences are MNHEY and SVGAGI. J lost 1 base, V lost 4 bases, and 7 bases had no gene match. The CDR3 has 16 amino acids. DNA for the CDR3: TGTGCCAGCAGTTCCCCGCGAGCGGGAGGGTCCTACGAGCAGTACTTC. Protein sequence: CASSSPRAGGSYEQYF.

The chain combines TRBV4-3 with TRBJ1-1; D is ambiguous. V was pared by 6 bases and J by 2 bases, with 10 bases between. The CDR3 contains 13 residues. CDR1 is LGHNA and CDR2 is YSLEER in the germline V gene. The CDR3 is CASRTQPNTEAFF. In DNA form, the CDR3 reads TGCGCCAGCAGGACCCAACCTAACACTGAAGCTTTCTTT.

The rearrangement joins TRBV15 to TRBJ2-5; D possibly corresponds to TRBD2 (5 bases). V lost 5 bases and J 5 bases, leaving 21 bases between the germline ends. The CDR3 has 16 residues. From germline, CDR1 is LNHNV and CDR2 YYDKDF (reference sequence). The CDR3 nucleotides are TGTGCCACCAGCGCCCGGCGGGCTCGACCATCCGAGACCCAGTACTTC. Protein product: CATSARRARPSETQYF.

Only one count was recorded for this clone. The chain employs TRBV19 and TRBJ1-5; D remains unclear. V lost 3 bases to trimming and J lost 2 bases, with 20 bases between them. Germline-derived CDR1 and CDR2 are LNHDA and SQIVND (reference sequence). This CDR3 comprises 18 residues. This CDR3 reads CASSIPPGGVTGNQPQHF. CDR3 bases: TGTGCCAGTAGTATCCCCCCCGGCGGGGTAACAGGCAATCAGCCCCAGCATTTT.

In this sample, this clone turned up once. The CDR3, as DNA: TGTGCCAGCAGCTTCCTCTCCGGGACAGGGGACGGGTCTGGAAACACCATATATTTT. Its translation: CASSFLSGTGDGSGNTIYF. V is TRBV7-9 and J is TRBJ1-3, with 10 bases fitting TRBD1. The CDR3 loop spans 19 amino acids. Germline loops: CDR1 SEHNR, CDR2 FQNEAQ (reference sequence). Trimming removed 3 bases from V and 1 base from J; junction bases left unmatched: 12.

This clone was seen just once. This chain connects TRBV11-2 to TRBJ1-6, with D possibly being TRBD1 (6 bases). The CDR3 loop spans 14 amino acids. Trimming left V 5 bases short and J 7 bases short, with 12 bases between. Germline V CDR1 and CDR2: SGHAT, FQNNGV. CDR3 bases: TGTGCCAGCAGCCAACGGGGGCGGAATTCACCCCTCCACTTT. It translates to CASSQRGRNSPLHF. Using reference TRBV11-2 and TRBJ1-6 for the parts outside the CDR3, the full variable domain is EAGVAQSPRYKIIEKRQSVAFWCNPISGHATLYWYQQILGQGPKLLIQFQNNGVVDDSQLPKDRFSAERLKGVDSTLKIQPAKLEDSAVYLCASSQRGRNSPLHFGNGTRLTVT.

This chain uses TRBV5-1 with TRBJ1-2; 7 bases line up with TRBD1. The germline gives CDR1 SGHRS, CDR2 YFSETQ. Losses at the gene ends were 4 bases for V and 0 bases for J; bases not matched to a gene: 6. This CDR3 comprises 15 residues. The CDR3, as DNA: TGCGCCAGCAGCCCCAGGGGGATTGCTAACTATGGCTACACCTTC. Residues: CASSPRGIANYGYTF.

This clone was counted a single time. The V gene is TRBV5-1, the J gene TRBJ1-4; 9 bases agree with TRBD1. The CDR3 extends over 16 amino acids. The germline CDR1 and CDR2 sequences are SGHRS and YFSETQ. Trimming cost V 3 bases and J 7 bases; bases outside gene matches: 10. The CDR3 here is CASSSGQGGVGEKLFF. CDR3 DNA sequence: TGCGCCAGCAGCTCGGGACAGGGAGGGGTAGGTGAAAAACTGTTTTTT.

CDR3 residues: CASTQAGATSWYEQYF. As DNA, the CDR3 is TGTGCCAGCACACAAGCCGGGGCCACGTCGTGGTACGAGCAGTACTTC. The genes are TRBV5-6 and TRBJ2-7; D tentatively fits TRBD1 or TRBD2 (5 bases each). Trimming removed 6 bases from V and 4 bases from J, with 23 bases in between. This CDR3 region has 16 residues. The V gene's germline CDR1 is SGHDT and CDR2 YYEEEE.